The entry below describes one TCR beta chain. The CDR3 covers 12 residues. Trimming removed 5 bases at V and 3 bases at J, with 8 bases between. Measured with immunoSEQ multiplex PCR; TCRdb has only the in-frame clones, and not every one. Seen here are about 130,000 clones, approximately 84% observed once, and the top ten hold approximately 1.5%. The data stem from a study of blood T cell repertoires in COVID-19. Study-level background: Some COVID-19 samples were acute and others convalescent; all came from the United States, Italy and Spain. PBMCs, B-cell-depleted T cells, or T cells provided the cDNA or gDNA that made up the material.

The TCR originated in a man between 60 and 75 years old with acute or convalescent COVID-19. V usage is TRBV12-3 or TRBV12-4 and J usage is TRBJ2-7; unclear D gene. Specimen: peripheral blood. As DNA, the CDR3 is TGTGCCAGCAGTAAACCAGGCTACGAGCAGTACTTC. Amino acid sequence: CASSKPGYEQYF.